The 14 T cell receptor beta chains below all came from one sample that was sequenced in a study of tumor-infiltrating lymphocytes in primary liver carcinoma. Researchers generated TCR beta cDNA from 500 to 600 ng of total RNA, relying on a constant-region primer. Library construction for TCR beta comprised three nested multiplex PCR rounds performed with slightly modified ARM-PCR. A C-beta reverse primer was combined with TRBV1-TRBV30 forward primers in the first two PCR rounds, and each round had roughly 11 cycles. Via MiXCR, TCRdb re-called the multiplex PCR reads, giving one row per CDR3 protein. The table has 80,000 or so distinct CDR3 sequences, 65% to 75% seen once. Total RNA and DNA came together from approximately 20-30 mg of bulk tissue without cell sorting. Sequenced: liver tumor tissue from sampling region 4. Described subset: tumor region T4, right-lateral pole. The receptors were sampled from a woman in her fifties or sixties with primary liver carcinoma and hepatitis B virus infection.

Remarks on this clonotype: Sequence at one end of the junction differs from germline and may be a read error. The chain has TRBV11-3 and TRBJ1-1; D gene ambiguous. CDR1 is SGHNT and CDR2 is YENEEA in the germline V gene. This CDR3 comprises 14 residues. The chain's CDR3 is CAGSQDGLNTKAFF. CDR3 sequence (DNA): TGTGCCGGCAGCCAGGACGGATTGAACACTAAAGCTTTCTTT.

Worth noting for this clonotype: The final CDR3 position lacks the conserved phenylalanine or tryptophan, pointing to a likely read error. The chain recombines TRBV20-1 with TRBJ2-1; 9 positions match TRBD2. Germline lookup yields CDR1 DFQATT and CDR2 SNEGSKA (reference sequence). The CDR3 runs to 15 residues. Trimming at V came to 1 base and at J to 10 bases, leaving 11 bases not matched to a gene. CDR3 in DNA: TGCAGTGCTAGAGTACAGAATAGCGGGAGTGCGGAGCAGTTCTTA. Its protein is CSARVQNSGSAEQFL.

The chain has TRBV2 and TRBJ2-1; 14 nucleotides line up with TRBD2. Trimming at V came to 3 bases and at J to 8 bases, leaving 3 bases not matched to a gene. The CDR3 extends over 15 amino acids. Germline CDR1 reads SNHLY; CDR2 reads FYNNEI. The CDR3 loop reads CASSEGLAGVHEQFF. DNA for the CDR3: TGTGCCAGCAGTGAGGGACTAGCGGGAGTCCATGAGCAGTTCTTC.

A remark on this clonotype: Relative to the germline gene, one junction end is altered; a read error may explain this. The rearrangement joins TRBV11-3 to TRBJ2-2, with 9 bases aligning to TRBD1. This CDR3 has 14 amino acids. Germline V gives CDR1 SGHNT, CDR2 YENEEA. CDR3 in DNA: TGTGCCAGCAGCTTAACAGGGGGCACCTGGGAGCTGTCTTTT. Amino acid sequence: CASSLTGGTWELSF.

Worth noting for this clonotype: Because the CDR3 is missing its conserved closing phenylalanine or tryptophan, this is likely a read error. The rearrangement uses TRBV11-2 and TRBJ2-5; D is unclear. This CDR3 has 15 residues. Looked up from germline, CDR1 is SGHAT and CDR2 is FQNNGV. The ends were cut back, 5 bases at V and 6 bases at J, with 19 bases in the middle. Here the CDR3 reads CASSPPLVSSKTQYH. CDR3 nucleotides: TGTGCCAGCAGCCCACCCCTGGTCTCCTCGAAGACCCAGTACCAC.

On this clonotype: Since the CDR3 does not end with the conserved phenylalanine or tryptophan, this likely comes from a read error. No DNA is shown, since the ends of the CDR3 on it are uncertain; the CDR3 is the one TCRdb lists. The rearrangement links TRBV5-1 to TRBJ2-1; the table names TRBD2, a call not compared with the DNA. Ends included, the CDR3 has 14 residues. CDR1 is SGHRS and CDR2 is YFSETQ in the germline V gene. This chain's CDR3 is CASSFSGSRNEQSS.

Comment on this clonotype: A junction end diverges from the germline sequence, so it may reflect a read error. J is TRBJ2-7 and V is TRBV28; D may be TRBD1 or TRBD2 (5 bases each). The CDR3 runs 15 residues. Germline CDR1 and CDR2: MDHEN and SYDVKM. CDR3 protein: CASNTTAGTVYKQYF. The CDR3 coding sequence is TGTGCCAGCAATACTACCGCCGGGACGGTCTACAAGCAGTACTTC.

The gene calls are TRBV6-5 and TRBJ2-5; maybe TRBD1 (6 bases). Between the trimmed V and J ends, which lost 6 bases and 7 bases, there was a span of 15 bases. Germline CDR1 MNHEY, CDR2 SVGAGI. The CDR3 totals 13 residues. CDR3 region: CASSPRQGRTQYF. For the CDR3, the DNA is TGTGCCAGCAGCCCCCGTCAGGGGAGGACCCAGTACTTC.

The sample holds a few counts of this clonotype. A read error may produce the germline difference seen at one junction end. The rearrangement links TRBV28 to TRBJ1-5; 7 bases align to TRBD1. CDR1 is MDHEN and CDR2 is SYDVKM in the germline V gene. This CDR3 is 14 amino acids long. The CDR3 sequence is CASRKGGGNRPQHF. The CDR3 bases are TGTGCCAGCCGAAAAGGGGGCGGCAATCGGCCCCAGCATTTT.

This clonotype was observed a few times. Since no conserved phenylalanine or tryptophan closes the CDR3, a read error is the likely cause. The chain joins TRBV12-3 or TRBV12-4 to TRBJ2-7; the match to TRBD2 covers 11 bases. Trimming cost V 9 bases and J 4 bases; bases outside gene matches: 11. The CDR3 totals 15 residues. The CDR3 DNA reads TGTGCCAGTAGCCCCTCTAGCGGGAGGTGGTACGAGCAGTACTCC. Its protein is CASSPSSGRWYEQYS.

Remarks on this clonotype: Its ends do not fully match the called genes, so a read error is possible. The chain links TRBV4-1 to TRBJ2-1; tentatively, D is TRBD1 (5 bases). This CDR3 region has 15 residues. The germline V gene encodes CDR1 MGHRA and CDR2 YSYEKL. As DNA, the CDR3 is TGCGCCTGTAGCCAAGATTCGGCAGGGTACCTCGAGCTGTTCTTC. Amino acids: CACSQDSAGYLELFF.

About this clonotype: Sequence at one end of the junction differs from germline and may be a read error. The chain links TRBV11-2 to TRBJ2-7; D gene unclear. Looked up from germline, CDR1 is SGHAT and CDR2 is FQNNGV. The CDR3 runs to 15 residues. The CDR3 sequence: CASSLGYTSSYKQYF. CDR3 nucleotide sequence: TGCGCCAGCAGCTTAGGGTACACCTCCTCATACAAGCAGTACTTC.

This chain links TRBV5-4 with TRBJ1-2; maybe TRBD1 (5 bases). The CDR3 covers 16 residues. With 0 bases removed from V and 5 bases from J, the gap between germline ends came to 17 bases. CDR1 is SGHNT and CDR2 is YYREEE in the germline V gene (reference sequence). The DNA for the CDR3 is TGTGCCAGCAGCTTGGCTCCATACGGGACCGGATATGGCTACACCTTC. This sequence encodes CASSLAPYGTGYGYTF.

This clonotype was seen many times. The chain couples TRBV6-5 to TRBJ2-3; D is uncertain. Germline lookup yields CDR1 MNHEY and CDR2 SVGAGI. V was shortened by 2 bases and J by 5 bases, with 2 bases between the two germline ends. The CDR3 covers 11 residues. The CDR3 DNA sequence: TGTGCCAGCAGTTACGGAGATACGCAGTATTTT. As protein: CASSYGDTQYF.